The text below deals with one TCR beta chain. What it binds is unknown. The data originate from a study of T cells after yellow fever vaccination. Across the study: SMART-Seq v4 Ultra Low Input handled preparation of low-cell-number fractions.

Notes on the study in general: Clonotypes found in both CD4 and CD8 compartments made up a small share. Post-booster repertoires again held most primary-vaccination clones (roughly 95% CD4, roughly 88% CD8).

The CDR3 loop spans 16 amino acids. V trimming: 1 base; J trimming: 12 bases; junction bases outside the gene matches: 10. Germline V gene data show CDR1 as MGHRA and CDR2 as YSYEKL. For TCR, cDNA came from 5'RACE template switching, which added a universal primer site and UMIs. TCRdb called the 5' RACE reads again in MiXCR, with one record for every CDR3 protein. Of some 500,000 distinct CDR3 sequences detected, 13% appear once; the ten largest clones hold more than 13%. The starting material was PBMCs, obtained on the day of the yellow fever booster vaccination. This sequence originates from a man aged 25-45 years who received the YFV17D yellow fever vaccine. This sequence joins TRBV4-1 and TRBJ2-1, with TRBD2 identical over 12 bases. The CDR3 DNA reads as TGCGCCAGCAGCCAAGCTCCTAGCGGGAGGGCCCTGGGGCAGTTCTTC. Amino acid sequence: CASSQAPSGRALGQFF.